This T cell receptor beta chain stems from a study of cytomegalovirus exposure and HLA in healthy donors. Study results and limitations: In vitro data verified a few CMV-associated chains as specific for CMV antigens.

Comment on this clone: Its cognate antigen is unknown.

13 Jbeta primers and 60 Vbeta primers were used for the PCR. Only in-frame clones appear in the TCRdb table, and some are missing; sequencing was by immunoSEQ multiplex PCR. The sample consists of some 110,000 clones, approximately 70% of them appearing once. The ends lost 6 bases at V and 7 bases at J; junction bases unmatched: 12. The germline V gene has CDR1 LNHDA and CDR2 SQIVND (reference sequence). The CDR3 extends over 15 amino acids. The V and J genes are TRBV19 and TRBJ2-4; 7 nucleotides line up with TRBD1. The clonotype originates from a woman aged 25 to 39 in good health and CMV-seronegative. Sequenced material: PBMCs. In DNA form, the CDR3 reads TGTGCCAGTAGCTTATACAGGGGAGTAGAGAACATTCAGTACTTC. Translated: CASSLYRGVENIQYF.